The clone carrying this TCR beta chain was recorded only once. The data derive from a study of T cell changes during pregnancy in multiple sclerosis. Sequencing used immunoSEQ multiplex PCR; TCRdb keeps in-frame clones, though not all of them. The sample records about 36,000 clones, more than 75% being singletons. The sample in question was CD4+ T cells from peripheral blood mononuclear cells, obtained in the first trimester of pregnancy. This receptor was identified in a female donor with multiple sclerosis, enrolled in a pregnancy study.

Here the CDR3 DNA reads TGTGCCAGCAGTGGTGGGCCCAGAAATTCACCCCTCCACTTT. Translating it yields CASSGGPRNSPLHF. V gene TRBV25-1 combines with J gene TRBJ1-6; no clear D gene. The CDR3 spans 14 residues. V lost 4 bases and J 7 bases, leaving 11 bases between the germline ends. The germline CDR1 and CDR2 sequences are MGHDK and SYGVNS. Supplemented by reference TRBV25-1 and TRBJ1-6, the full variable domain reads EADIYQTPRYLVIGTGKKITLECSQTMGHDKMYWYQQDPGMELHLIHYSYGVNSTEKGDLSSESTVSRIRTEHFPLTLESARPSHTSQYLCASSGGPRNSPLHFGNGTRLTVT.